This TCR beta chain originates from a study of blood T cell repertoires in COVID-19. Overall study context: Italy, Spain and the United States were the sources of the convalescent and acute COVID-19 samples. Nucleic acid was either cDNA or gDNA, and it came from T cells, B-cell-depleted T cells, or PBMCs.

Original processing notes: By means of reference gene primer amplification, nucleated cell counts were estimated. Measured with immunoSEQ multiplex PCR; TCRdb has only the in-frame clones, and not every one. V and J calls and clone size come straight from that table; D and trimming were deduced from the DNA. The sample contains about 230,000 clones, 85% of which appear only once. The CDR3 spans 13 residues. Per the germline V gene, CDR1 is SGHAT and CDR2 is FQNNGV. V lost 1 base to trimming and J lost 9 bases, with 11 bases between them. This rearrangement joins TRBV11-2 to TRBJ2-3, with D uncertain. This clonotype was sampled from a man aged 40-55 years with acute or convalescent COVID-19. The specimen sequenced was peripheral blood. The CDR3 here is CASSLGRIETQYF. Here the CDR3 DNA reads TGTGCCAGCAGCTTAGGTCGTATTGAGACGCAGTATTTT.